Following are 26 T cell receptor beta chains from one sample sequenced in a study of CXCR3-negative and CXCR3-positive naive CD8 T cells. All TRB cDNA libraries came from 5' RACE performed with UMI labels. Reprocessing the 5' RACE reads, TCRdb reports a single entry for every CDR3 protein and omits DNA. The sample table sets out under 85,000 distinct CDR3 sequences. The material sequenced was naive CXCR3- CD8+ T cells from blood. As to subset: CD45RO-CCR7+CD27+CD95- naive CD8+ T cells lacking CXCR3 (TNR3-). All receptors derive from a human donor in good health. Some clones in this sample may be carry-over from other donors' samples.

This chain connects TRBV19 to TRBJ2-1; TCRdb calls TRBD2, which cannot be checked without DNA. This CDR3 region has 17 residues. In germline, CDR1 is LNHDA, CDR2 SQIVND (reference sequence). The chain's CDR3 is CASSPASGDSSYNEQFF.

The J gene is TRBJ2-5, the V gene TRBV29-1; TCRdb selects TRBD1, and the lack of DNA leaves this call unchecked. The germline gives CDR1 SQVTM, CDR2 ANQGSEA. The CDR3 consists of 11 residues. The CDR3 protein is CSVTGQETQYF.

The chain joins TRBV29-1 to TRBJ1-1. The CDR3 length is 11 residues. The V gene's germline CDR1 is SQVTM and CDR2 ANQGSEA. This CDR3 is CSAEVNTEAFF. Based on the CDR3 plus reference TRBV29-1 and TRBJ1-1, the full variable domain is SAVISQKPSRDICQRGTSLTIQCQVDSQVTMMFWYRQQPGQSLTLIATANQGSEATYESGFVIDKFPISRPNLTFSTLTVSNMSPEDSSIYLCSAEVNTEAFFGQGTRLTVV.

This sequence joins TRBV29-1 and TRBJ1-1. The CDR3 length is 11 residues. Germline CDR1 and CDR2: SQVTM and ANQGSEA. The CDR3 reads CSAQEPAEAFF.

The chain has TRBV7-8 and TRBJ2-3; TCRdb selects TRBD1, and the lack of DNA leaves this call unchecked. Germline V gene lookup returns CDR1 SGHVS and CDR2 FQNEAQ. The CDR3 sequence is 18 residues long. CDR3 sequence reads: CASSLWGVRGTSTDTQYF.

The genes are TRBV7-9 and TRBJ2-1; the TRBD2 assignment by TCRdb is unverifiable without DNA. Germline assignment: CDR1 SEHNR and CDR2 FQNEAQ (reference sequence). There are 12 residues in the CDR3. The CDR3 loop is CASVSGGNEQFF.

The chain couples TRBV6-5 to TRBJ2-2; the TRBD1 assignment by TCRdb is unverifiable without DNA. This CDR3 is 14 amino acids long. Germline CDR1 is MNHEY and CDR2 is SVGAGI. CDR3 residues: CASSYGQTTGELFF.

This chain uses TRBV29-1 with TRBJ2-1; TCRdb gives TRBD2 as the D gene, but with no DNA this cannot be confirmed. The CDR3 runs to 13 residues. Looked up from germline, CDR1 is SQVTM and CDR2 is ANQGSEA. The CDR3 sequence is CSVVSASVNEQFF.

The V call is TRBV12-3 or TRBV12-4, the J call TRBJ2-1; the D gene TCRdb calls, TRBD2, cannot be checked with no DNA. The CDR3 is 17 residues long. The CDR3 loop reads CASSGTSGRWAYNEQFF.

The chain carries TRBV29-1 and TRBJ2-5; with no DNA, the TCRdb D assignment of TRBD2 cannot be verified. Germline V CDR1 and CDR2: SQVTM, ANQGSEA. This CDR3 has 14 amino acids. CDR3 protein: CSVRLAGEGETQYF.

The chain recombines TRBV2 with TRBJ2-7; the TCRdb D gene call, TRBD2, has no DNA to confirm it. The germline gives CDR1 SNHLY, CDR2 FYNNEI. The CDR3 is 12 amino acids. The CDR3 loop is CASKVRGHEQYF. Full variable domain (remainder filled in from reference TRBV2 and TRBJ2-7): EPEVTQTPSHQVTQMGQEVILRCVPISNHLYFYWYRQILGQKVEFLVSFYNNEISEKSEIFDDQFSVERPDGSNFTLKIRSTKLEDSAMYFCASKVRGHEQYFGPGTRLTVT.

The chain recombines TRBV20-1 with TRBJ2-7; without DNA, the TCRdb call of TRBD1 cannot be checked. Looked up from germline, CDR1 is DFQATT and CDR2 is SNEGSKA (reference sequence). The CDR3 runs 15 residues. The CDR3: CSARGATGSVDEQYF.

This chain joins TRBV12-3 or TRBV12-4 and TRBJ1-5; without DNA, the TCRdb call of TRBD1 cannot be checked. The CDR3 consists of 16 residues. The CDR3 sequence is CASSAKGSKLNQPQHF.

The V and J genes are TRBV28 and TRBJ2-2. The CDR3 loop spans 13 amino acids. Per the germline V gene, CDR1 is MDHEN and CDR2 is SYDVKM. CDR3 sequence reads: CASSFSYTGELFF.

This chain's CDR3 is CASSRDRGNTGELFF. The chain employs TRBV5-1 and TRBJ2-2; TCRdb returns TRBD1, unconfirmable since there is no DNA. CDR3 length: 15 residues. Germline V gene sequence: CDR1 SGHRS, CDR2 YFSETQ.

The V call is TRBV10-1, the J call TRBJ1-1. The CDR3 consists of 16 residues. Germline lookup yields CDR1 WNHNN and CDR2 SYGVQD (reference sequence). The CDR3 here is CASNSPQGPAGTEAFF.

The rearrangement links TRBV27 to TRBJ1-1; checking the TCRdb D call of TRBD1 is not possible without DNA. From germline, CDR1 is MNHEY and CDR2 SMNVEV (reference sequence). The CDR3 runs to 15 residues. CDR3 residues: CASSEIQGLTTEAFF.

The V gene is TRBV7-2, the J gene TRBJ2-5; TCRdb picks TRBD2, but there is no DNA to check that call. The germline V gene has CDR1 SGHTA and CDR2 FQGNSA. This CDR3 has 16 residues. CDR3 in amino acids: CASSQPGTSNRETQYF.

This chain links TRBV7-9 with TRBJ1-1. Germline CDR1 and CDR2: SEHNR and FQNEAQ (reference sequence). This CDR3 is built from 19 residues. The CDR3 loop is CASSFIASGANSMNTEAFF.

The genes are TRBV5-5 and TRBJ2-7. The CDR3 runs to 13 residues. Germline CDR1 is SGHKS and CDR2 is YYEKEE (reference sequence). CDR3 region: CASSLAEAVEQYF.

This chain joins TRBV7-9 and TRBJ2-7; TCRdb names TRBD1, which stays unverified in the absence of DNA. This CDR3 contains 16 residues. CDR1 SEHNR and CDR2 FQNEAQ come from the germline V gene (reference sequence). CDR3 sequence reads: CASSNSGTGLAYEQYF.

The CDR3 spells CASSLSGSRDYSYEQYF. The chain joins TRBV27 to TRBJ2-7; the D gene TCRdb calls, TRBD2, cannot be checked with no DNA. Germline CDR1 MNHEY, CDR2 SMNVEV (reference sequence). The CDR3 loop spans 17 amino acids.

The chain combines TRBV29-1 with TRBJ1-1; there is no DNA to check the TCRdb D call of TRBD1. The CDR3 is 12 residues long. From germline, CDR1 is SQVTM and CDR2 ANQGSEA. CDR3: CSVEGVGPEAFF.

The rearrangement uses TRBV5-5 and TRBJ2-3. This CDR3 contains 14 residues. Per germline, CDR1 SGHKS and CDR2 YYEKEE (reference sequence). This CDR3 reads CASSLVTLTDTQYF.

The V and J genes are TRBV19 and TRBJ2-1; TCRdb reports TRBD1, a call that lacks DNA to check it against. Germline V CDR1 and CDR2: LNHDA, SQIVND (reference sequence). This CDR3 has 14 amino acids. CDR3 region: CAASERGTYNEQFF.

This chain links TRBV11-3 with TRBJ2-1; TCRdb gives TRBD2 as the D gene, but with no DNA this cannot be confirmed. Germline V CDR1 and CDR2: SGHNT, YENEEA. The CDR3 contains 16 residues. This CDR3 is CASSRTSGGLNNEQFF.